The 3 T cell receptor beta chains reported below all come from one sample, sequenced in a study of naive and memory T cell subsets. Broader study findings: Possibly reflecting memory cells re-expressing CD45RA, a few larger clonotypes occurred in naive repertoires, especially CD8.

These TCRs are of unknown antigen specificity. An equimolar mix of two oligonucleotides served as the beta constant-region primer for TRBC1 and TRBC2. Ligated cDNA was amplified by four rounds of PCR with nested alpha and beta constant-region primers and SP2. TCRdb re-called the UMI-ligation and nested PCR reads with MiXCR, one entry per CDR3 protein. The repertoire consists of fewer than 150,000 distinct CDR3 sequences, with approximately 18% occurring once and the leading ten covering 0.55% to 0.75%. Sequenced material: naive CD8+ T cells from blood. These receptors were taken from a human donor in good health.

In its sample, this clonotype was seen a few times. V is TRBV4-3 and J is TRBJ2-7, with TRBD2 matching 8 bases. Germline CDR1 reads LGHNA; CDR2 reads YSLEER. V dropped 2 bases and J dropped 2; count of bases not matched to a gene: 8. The CDR3 spans 16 residues. CDR3 residues: CASSQNTVAGPYEQYF. CDR3 sequence (DNA): TGCGCCAGCAGCCAAAACACCGTAGCGGGGCCCTACGAGCAGTACTTC.

The genes are TRBV7-9 and TRBJ1-4; 7 nucleotides agree with TRBD1. Germline V CDR1 and CDR2: SEHNR, FQNEAQ (reference sequence). J gave up 4 bases and V 0 bases, and 14 bases lay outside the gene matches. This CDR3 contains 19 residues. CDR3 sequence (DNA): TGTGCCAGCAGCTTAGCACCAGACAGGGCCGGACACCTTAATGAAAAACTGTTTTTT. Translated: CASSLAPDRAGHLNEKLFF.

In this sample, this clonotype turned up a few times. The chain carries TRBV7-8 and TRBJ2-1, with a possible D match to TRBD2 (6 bases). Germline V gene data show CDR1 as SGHVS and CDR2 as FQNEAQ. Trimming took off 5 bases at V and 3 bases at J, with 17 bases between the two ends. This CDR3 has 16 amino acids. CDR3: CASSPNRGGNYNEQFF. The DNA of the CDR3 is TGTGCCAGCAGCCCCAATCGGGGCGGGAACTACAATGAGCAGTTCTTC. Drawing the rest from reference TRBV7-8 and TRBJ2-1, the complete variable domain is GAGVSQSPRYKVAKRGQDVALRCDPISGHVSLFWYQQALGQGPEFLTYFQNEAQLDKSGLPSDRFFAERPEGSVSTLKIQRTQQEDSAVYLCASSPNRGGNYNEQFFGPGTRLTVL.